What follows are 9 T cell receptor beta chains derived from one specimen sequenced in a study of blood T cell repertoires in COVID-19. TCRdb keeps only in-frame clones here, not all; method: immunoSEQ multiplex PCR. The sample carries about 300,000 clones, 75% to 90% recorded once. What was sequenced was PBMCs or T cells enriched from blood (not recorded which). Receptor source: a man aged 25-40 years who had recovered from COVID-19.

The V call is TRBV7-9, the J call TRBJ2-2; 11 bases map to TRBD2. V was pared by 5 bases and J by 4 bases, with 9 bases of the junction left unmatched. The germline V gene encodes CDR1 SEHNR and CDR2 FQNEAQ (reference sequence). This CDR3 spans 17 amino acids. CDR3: CASSQRLAGTSTGELFF. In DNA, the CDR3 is TGTGCCAGCAGCCAGCGACTAGCGGGGACTTCCACCGGGGAGCTGTTTTTT.

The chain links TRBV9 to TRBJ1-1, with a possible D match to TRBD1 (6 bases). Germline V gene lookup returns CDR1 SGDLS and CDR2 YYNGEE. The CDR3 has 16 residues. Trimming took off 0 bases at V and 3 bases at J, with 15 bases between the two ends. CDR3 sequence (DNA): TGTGCCAGCAGCGTAGCTGTAGGATGGGGGCACACTGAAGCTTTCTTT. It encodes CASSVAVGWGHTEAFF. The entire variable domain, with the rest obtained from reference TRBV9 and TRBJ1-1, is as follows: DSGVTQTPKHLITATGQRVTLRCSPRSGDLSVYWYQQSLDQGLQFLIQYYNGEERAKGNILERFSAQQFPDLHSELNLSSLELGDSALYFCASSVAVGWGHTEAFFGQGTRLTVV.

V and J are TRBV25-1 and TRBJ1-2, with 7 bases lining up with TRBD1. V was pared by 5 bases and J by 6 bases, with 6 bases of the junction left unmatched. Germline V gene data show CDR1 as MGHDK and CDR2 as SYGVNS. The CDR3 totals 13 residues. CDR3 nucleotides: TGTGCCAGCAGTCCCCGACAGGGCAATGGCTACACCTTC. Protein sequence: CASSPRQGNGYTF.

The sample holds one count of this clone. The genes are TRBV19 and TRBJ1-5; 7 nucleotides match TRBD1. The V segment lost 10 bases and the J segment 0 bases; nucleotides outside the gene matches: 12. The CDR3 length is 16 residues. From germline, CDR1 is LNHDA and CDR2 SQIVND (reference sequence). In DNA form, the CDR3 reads TGTGCCATCCTTGGGCAGGGGGTTAGTAGCAATCAGCCCCAGCATTTT. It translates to CAILGQGVSSNQPQHF.

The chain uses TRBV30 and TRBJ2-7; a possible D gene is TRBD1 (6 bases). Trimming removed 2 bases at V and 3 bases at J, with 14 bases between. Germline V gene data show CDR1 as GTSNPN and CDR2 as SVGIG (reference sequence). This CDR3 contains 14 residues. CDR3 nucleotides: TGTGCCTGGAGTATTATAGGACAGTACTACGAGCAGTACTTC. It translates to CAWSIIGQYYEQYF.

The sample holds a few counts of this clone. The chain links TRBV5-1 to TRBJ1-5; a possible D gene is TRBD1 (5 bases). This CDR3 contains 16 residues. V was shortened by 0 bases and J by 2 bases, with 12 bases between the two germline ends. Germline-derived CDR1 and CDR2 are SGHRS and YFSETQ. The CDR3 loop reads CASSLGGGGGNQPQHF. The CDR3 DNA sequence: TGCGCCAGCAGCTTGGGGGGGGGAGGGGGCAATCAGCCCCAGCATTTT.

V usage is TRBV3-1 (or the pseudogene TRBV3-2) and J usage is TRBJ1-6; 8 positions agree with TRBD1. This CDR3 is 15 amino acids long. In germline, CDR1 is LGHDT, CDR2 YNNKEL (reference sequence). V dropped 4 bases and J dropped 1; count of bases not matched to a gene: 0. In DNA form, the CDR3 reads TGTGCCAGCAGCCGACAGGGGTCCTATAATTCACCCCTCCACTTT. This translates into CASSRQGSYNSPLHF.

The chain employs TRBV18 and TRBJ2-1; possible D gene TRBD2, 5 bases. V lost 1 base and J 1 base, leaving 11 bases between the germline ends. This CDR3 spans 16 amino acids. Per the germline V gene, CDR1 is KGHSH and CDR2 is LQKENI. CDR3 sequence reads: CASSPRDGISYNEQFF. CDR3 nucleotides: TGTGCCAGCTCACCACGTGACGGGATATCCTACAATGAGCAGTTCTTC.

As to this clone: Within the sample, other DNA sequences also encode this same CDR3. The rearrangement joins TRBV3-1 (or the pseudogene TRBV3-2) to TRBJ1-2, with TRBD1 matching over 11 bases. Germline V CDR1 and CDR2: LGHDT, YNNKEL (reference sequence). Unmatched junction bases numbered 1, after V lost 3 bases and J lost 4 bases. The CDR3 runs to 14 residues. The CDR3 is CASSQGTGGYGYTF. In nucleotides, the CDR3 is TGTGCCAGCAGCCAGGGGACAGGGGGCTATGGCTACACCTTC.